The next 5 T cell receptor beta chains were all read from a single sample in a study of blood T cell repertoires in COVID-19. Here immunoSEQ multiplex PCR was the method, and the copy in TCRdb shows in-frame clones only, minus some. The data contain around 250,000 clones, over 80% of them singletons. The sequenced material came from peripheral blood. The receptors were sampled from a man aged 30-40 years who had recovered from COVID-19.

The genes are TRBV12-5 and TRBJ1-5, with TRBD1 matching 8 bases. Germline lookup yields CDR1 LGHNT and CDR2 FRNRAP. The CDR3 is 14 amino acids. V shed 1 base and J 7 bases; nucleotides not matched to a gene: 3. The DNA for the CDR3 is TGTGCTAGTGGTTTGGGACAGGGGCAACAGCCCCAGCATTTT. Protein: CASGLGQGQQPQHF. Variable domain in full (rest from reference TRBV12-5 and TRBJ1-5): DARVTQTPRHKVTEMGQEVTMRCQPILGHNTVFWYRQTMMQGLELLAYFRNRAPLDDSGMPKDRFSAEMPDATLATLKIQPSEPRDSAVYFCASGLGQGQQPQHFGDGTRLSIL.

The chain has TRBV7-8 and TRBJ1-6; D possibly corresponds to TRBD1 (6 bases). The CDR3 is 14 residues long. The germline V gene has CDR1 SGHVS and CDR2 FQNEAQ. The ends were cut back, 5 bases at V and 10 bases at J, with 15 bases in the middle. The chain's CDR3 is CASSPGRGGSPLHF. For the CDR3, the DNA is TGTGCCAGCAGCCCTGGCAGGGGTGGCTCACCCCTCCACTTT.

A few counts support this clone. V gene TRBV7-9 combines with J gene TRBJ1-6; D unresolved. The CDR3 is 15 residues long. V shed 5 bases and J shed 10 bases, with 18 bases lying between them. The germline CDR1 and CDR2 sequences are SEHNR and FQNEAQ (reference sequence). The CDR3 nucleotides are TGTGCCAGCAGCGTCGACACTCGCTCAGGCTCACCCCTCCACTTT. Protein product: CASSVDTRSGSPLHF.

The chain couples TRBV6-6 to TRBJ1-4; no firm D call. The CDR3 is 13 amino acids. Trimming cost V 7 bases and J 8 bases, with 14 bases left between them. Germline V gives CDR1 MNHNY, CDR2 SVGAGI (reference sequence). CDR3 DNA sequence: TGTGCCAGCACCCGGGAGGGAGGGGAAAAACTGTTTTTT. It encodes CASTREGGEKLFF.

This sequence joins TRBV5-6 and TRBJ2-3; 8 bases map to TRBD2. CDR3 size: 16 residues. J lost 3 bases, V lost 5 bases, and 11 bases had no gene match. Germline CDR1 SGHDT, CDR2 YYEEEE. In DNA form, the CDR3 reads TGTGCCAGCAGAACGGGGGGGCCGTCAGGAACAGATACGCAGTATTTT. Protein product: CASRTGGPSGTDTQYF.